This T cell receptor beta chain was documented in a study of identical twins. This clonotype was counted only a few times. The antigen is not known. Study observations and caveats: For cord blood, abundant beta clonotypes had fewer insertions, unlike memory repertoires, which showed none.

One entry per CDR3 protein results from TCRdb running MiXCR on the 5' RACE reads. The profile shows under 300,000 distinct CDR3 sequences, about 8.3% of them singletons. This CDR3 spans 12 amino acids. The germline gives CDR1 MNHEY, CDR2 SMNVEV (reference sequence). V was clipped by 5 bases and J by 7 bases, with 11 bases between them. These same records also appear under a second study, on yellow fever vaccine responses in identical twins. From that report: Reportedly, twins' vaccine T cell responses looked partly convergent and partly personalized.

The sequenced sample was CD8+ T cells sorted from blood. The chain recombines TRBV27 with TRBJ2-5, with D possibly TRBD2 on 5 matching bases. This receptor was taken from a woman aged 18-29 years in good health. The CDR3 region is CASSPLRGTQYF. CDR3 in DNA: TGTGCCAGCAGTCCCCTACGGGGGACCCAGTACTTC.